This is a list of T cell receptor beta chains from one sample in a study of T-cell reconstitution after alpha-beta-depleted transplantation in children. TCRdb independently ran MiXCR on the PCR reads; one entry per CDR3 protein. The data show about 610,000 distinct CDR3 sequences, roughly a tenth seen once. The starting material was PBMCs from the stem cell graft donor, obtained from the stem cell graft. The receptors come from a human donor who donated a stem cell graft to a child with acute myeloid leukemia. Both conserved end residues are part of each CDR3. Fields, in order: clone size, D gene, J gene, V gene, CDR3 protein, CDR3 DNA. A D gene is named only where the DNA matches it firmly. The listing skips clone size in some rows; elsewhere it reads once, few, many or a size class.

- | TRBD2 | TRBJ2-7 | TRBV20-1 | CSALAGGPHEQYF | TGCAGTGCTCTAGCGGGAGGGCCACACGAGCAGTACTTC
few | TRBD2 | TRBJ2-1 | TRBV3-1 | CASSQGLAGERNEQFF | TGTGCCAGCAGCCAAGGACTAGCGGGAGAAAGGAATGAGCAGTTCTTC
- | TRBD2 | TRBJ2-7 | TRBV12-3/TRBV12-4 | CASSSWTSGINSYEQYF | TGTGCCAGCAGTTCTTGGACTAGCGGGATCAACTCCTACGAGCAGTACTTC
- | - | TRBJ2-3 | TRBV6-1 | CASSPTGQWDTQYF | TGTGCCAGCAGCCCAACGGGGCAATGGGATACGCAGTATTTT
many | - | TRBJ2-2 | TRBV7-2 | CASSLDSSGTGELFF | TGTGCCAGCAGCTTAGATAGTAGCGGCACCGGGGAGCTGTTTTTT
many | TRBD1 | TRBJ2-7 | TRBV20-1 | CSVPGQGPYEQYF | TGCAGTGTTCCGGGACAGGGACCCTACGAGCAGTACTTC
many | TRBD1 | TRBJ1-2 | TRBV20-1 | CSAIGQGARGYTF | TGCAGTGCTATCGGACAGGGGGCAAGAGGCTACACCTTC
few | - | TRBJ2-1 | TRBV6-2/TRBV6-3 | CASVQGLGSSIYNEQFF | TGTGCCAGCGTCCAGGGGCTTGGCTCCTCCATATACAATGAGCAGTTCTTC
many | - | TRBJ2-1 | TRBV4-3 | CASPGPNNEQFF | TGCGCCAGCCCGGGGCCCAACAATGAGCAGTTCTTC
few | TRBD1 | TRBJ1-5 | TRBV11-1 | CASSQSGGQGGLFVNQPQHF | TGTGCCAGCAGCCAAAGCGGGGGGCAGGGGGGTTTATTTGTAAATCAGCCCCAGCATTTT
many | TRBD2 | TRBJ2-7 | TRBV20-1 | CSYSGTSGTGEQYF | TGCAGTTACTCCGGGACTAGCGGGACAGGGGAGCAGTACTTC
- | TRBD1 | TRBJ2-2 | TRBV29-1 | CSVSGTGGTGELFF | TGCAGCGTATCCGGGACAGGGGGCACCGGGGAGCTGTTTTTT
few | TRBD2 | TRBJ2-7 | TRBV29-1 | CSVGTSAYYEQYF | TGCAGCGTTGGGACTAGCGCCTACTACGAGCAGTACTTC
many | - | TRBJ2-7 | TRBV4-2 | CASSQGTSSSYEQYF | TGTGCCAGCAGCCAAGGGACCTCAAGCTCCTACGAGCAGTACTTC
few | TRBD2 | TRBJ2-3 | TRBV5-1 | CASTPGGGTDTQYF | TGCGCCAGCACCCCTGGGGGGGGCACAGATACGCAGTATTTT
many | TRBD2 | TRBJ2-7 | TRBV20-1 | CSARVRTSGHYEQYF | TGCAGTGCTAGAGTGAGGACTAGCGGTCACTACGAGCAGTACTTC
many | - | TRBJ2-5 | TRBV6-5 | CASSYSPALSGQETQYF | TGTGCCAGCAGTTACTCACCAGCTTTGAGTGGCCAAGAGACCCAGTACTTC
- | - | TRBJ2-2 | TRBV2 | CASRVGTAGELFF | TGTGCCAGCAGAGTAGGGACTGCCGGGGAGCTGTTTTTT
- | - | TRBJ1-5 | TRBV19 | CASSSRGQYQPQHF | TGTGCCAGCTCGAGTCGGGGGCAGTATCAGCCCCAGCATTTT
- | - | TRBJ2-3 | TRBV18 | CASPLGLRTQYF | TGTGCCAGTCCCCTCGGCCTCCGTACGCAGTATTTT
many | TRBD1 | TRBJ2-7 | TRBV29-1 | CSVDMGQGDEQYF | TGCAGCGTTGACATGGGACAGGGGGACGAGCAGTACTTC
many | TRBD2 | TRBJ2-5 | TRBV6-2/TRBV6-3 | CASSSQTSGKETQYF | TGTGCCAGCAGTTCCCAGACTAGCGGAAAAGAGACCCAGTACTTC
- | TRBD2 | TRBJ2-1 | TRBV5-4 | CASGPGLLNNEQFF | TGTGCCAGCGGCCCGGGACTATTGAACAATGAGCAGTTCTTC
once | - | TRBJ2-1 | TRBV7-3 | CASSPISSSYNEQFF | TGTGCCAGCAGCCCAATTTCCAGCTCCTACAATGAGCAGTTCTTC
few | TRBD2 | TRBJ2-2 | TRBV6-2/TRBV6-3 | CASSYASSGNTGELFF | TGTGCCAGCAGTTACGCATCTAGCGGGAACACCGGGGAGCTGTTTTTT
many | - | TRBJ2-4 | TRBV2 | CASKRQILAKNIQYF | TGTGCCAGCAAAAGACAGATTCTAGCCAAAAACATTCAGTACTTC
few | TRBD1 | TRBJ1-3 | TRBV10-3 | CAISKQGATGNTIYF | TGTGCCATCAGCAAGCAGGGGGCGACTGGAAACACCATATATTTT
many | - | TRBJ1-4 | TRBV28 | CASSPRDPSPKLFF | TGTGCCAGCAGTCCGCGGGACCCATCTCCAAAACTGTTTTTT
- | - | TRBJ1-4 | TRBV12-3/TRBV12-4 | CASSSNLLSGEKLFF | TGTGCCAGCAGTTCTAACCTCCTATCGGGAGAAAAACTGTTTTTT
few | TRBD2 | TRBJ2-2 | TRBV9 | CASSPGGGTSGAGELFF | TGTGCCAGCAGCCCGGGGGGCGGGACTAGCGGTGCCGGGGAGCTGTTTTTT
- | TRBD1 | TRBJ1-5 | TRBV20-1 | CSASRVQGAYSNQPQHF | TGCAGTGCTAGTAGGGTCCAGGGGGCCTATAGCAATCAGCCCCAGCATTTT
few | - | TRBJ2-7 | TRBV28 | CASRSSRDLRRSYEQYF | TGTGCCAGCAGGTCTTCCCGGGACCTCCGCCGGTCCTACGAGCAGTACTTC
few | - | TRBJ2-6 | TRBV5-1 | CASSSGPSSGANVLTF | TGCGCCAGCAGCTCGGGACCAAGCTCTGGGGCCAACGTCCTGACTTTC
- | - | TRBJ1-4 | TRBV10-3 | CAINVAPGEKLFF | TGTGCCATCAACGTCGCGCCGGGTGAAAAACTGTTTTTT
few | TRBD2 | TRBJ2-1 | TRBV7-3 | CASSQLAFTNNEQFF | TGTGCCAGCAGCCAACTAGCGTTTACCAACAATGAGCAGTTCTTC